The 16 T cell receptor beta chains in this list originate from one sample, sequenced in a study of technical replicates of blood from a handful of donors. The assay was immunoSEQ multiplex PCR, and TCRdb's table has in-frame clones only and misses some. The table shows some 10,000 clones, with approximately 94% occurring only once. What was sequenced was PBMCs. The origin of the receptors is a human donor in good health.

V gene TRBV2 combines with J gene TRBJ2-7, with TRBD2 matching over 13 bases. J was trimmed by 7 bases and V by 5 bases; bases with no gene match: 8. Germline values: CDR1 SNHLY, CDR2 FYNNEI. The CDR3 is made up of 15 amino acids. The CDR3 is CASSQGLAGDREQYF. The CDR3 nucleotides read TGTGCCAGCAGTCAAGGACTAGCGGGAGATAGGGAGCAGTACTTC.

The J gene is TRBJ2-5, the V gene TRBV5-4; 8 positions match TRBD2. V lost 0 bases and J lost 4; bases outside the gene matches: 2. The CDR3 has 14 amino acids. Germline V gene data show CDR1 as SGHNT and CDR2 as YYREEE (reference sequence). CDR3 residues: CASSLDGRGETQYF. DNA for the CDR3: TGTGCCAGCAGCTTGGACGGGAGGGGAGAGACCCAGTACTTC.

This clone appeared once. The rearrangement links TRBV18 to TRBJ1-2, with TRBD1 matching 10 bases. Germline CDR1 KGHSH, CDR2 LQKENI. V gave up 3 bases and J gave up 3 bases; unmatched junction bases: 1. This CDR3 comprises 14 residues. The CDR3 coding sequence is TGTGCCAGCTCACCGACAGGGGGCGACTATGGCTACACCTTC. As protein: CASSPTGGDYGYTF.

This clone was observed a single time. The chain couples TRBV4-2 to TRBJ2-1, with D possibly matching TRBD2 (6 bases). Germline V gives CDR1 LGHNA, CDR2 YNFKEQ. The CDR3 is 15 residues long. Trimming left V 5 bases short and J 5 bases short, with 16 bases between. CDR3 residues: CASSSKEGTNNEQFF. DNA of the CDR3: TGTGCCAGCAGCTCTAAGGAGGGAACCAACAATGAGCAGTTCTTC.

The rearrangement joins TRBV27 to TRBJ2-5; D is uncertain. This CDR3 has 14 amino acids. The germline CDR1 and CDR2 sequences are MNHEY and SMNVEV (reference sequence). V was shortened by 0 bases and J by 2 bases, with 7 bases between the two germline ends. This chain's CDR3 is CASSLSRQQETQYF. CDR3 in DNA: TGTGCCAGCAGTTTATCGAGGCAGCAAGAGACCCAGTACTTC.

J is TRBJ1-3 and V is TRBV30; D is perhaps TRBD1 (5 bases). CDR3 size: 13 residues. Germline assignment: CDR1 GTSNPN and CDR2 SVGIG (reference sequence). Trimming took off 2 bases at V and 4 bases at J, with 9 bases between the two ends. In nucleotides, the CDR3 is TGTGCCTGGAGTTCGGGACTCGGAAACACCATATATTTT. Its translation: CAWSSGLGNTIYF. Complete variable domain (other parts from reference TRBV30 and TRBJ1-3): SQTIHQWPATLVQPVGSPLSLECTVEGTSNPNLYWYRQAAGRGLQLLFYSVGIGQISSEVPQNLSASRPQDRQFILSSKKLLLSDSGFYLCAWSSGLGNTIYFGEGSWLTVV.

This chain connects TRBV27 to TRBJ2-7; D is possibly TRBD2 (6 bases). Trimming cost V 4 bases and J 4 bases, with 14 bases left between them. Germline V gene data show CDR1 as MNHEY and CDR2 as SMNVEV (reference sequence). This CDR3 is built from 14 residues. The chain's CDR3 is CASSSRDFAYEQYF. The CDR3 DNA sequence: TGTGCCAGCAGTTCCCGGGACTTCGCATACGAGCAGTACTTC.

J is TRBJ1-4 and V is TRBV6-5; 8 nucleotides match TRBD1. This CDR3 has 14 residues. Germline V gene sequence: CDR1 MNHEY, CDR2 SVGAGI. Germline trimming cut 10 bases from V and 10 bases from J; bases unmatched to any gene: 14. CDR3 bases: TGTGCCACAGGTGTTCAGGACAGGGCACCAAAACTGTTTTTT. Amino acids: CATGVQDRAPKLFF.

This clone appeared a single time. The gene calls are TRBV7-9 and TRBJ2-7; D is uncertain. The CDR3 runs 15 residues. Germline CDR1 is SEHNR and CDR2 is FQNEAQ (reference sequence). Trimming removed 7 bases at V and 3 bases at J, with 19 bases between. CDR3 nucleotide sequence: TGTGCCAGCATCCCGACCGTCCAGACTGACTACGAGCAGTACTTC. Its protein product is CASIPTVQTDYEQYF. Based on the CDR3 plus reference TRBV7-9 and TRBJ2-7, the full variable domain is DTGVSQNPRHKITKRGQNVTFRCDPISEHNRLYWYRQTLGQGPEFLTYFQNEAQLEKSRLLSDRFSAERPKGSFSTLEIQRTEQGDSAMYLCASIPTVQTDYEQYFGPGTRLTVT.

This clone showed up just once. The V gene is TRBV13, the J gene TRBJ1-1; D is unresolved. Deletions cut 6 bases from V and 0 bases from J, with 17 bases between. CDR1 and CDR2 (germline): PRHDT, FYEKMQ (reference sequence). The CDR3 is 16 amino acids. The CDR3: CASRIRVELLNTEAFF. The DNA of the CDR3 is TGTGCCAGCAGGATTCGAGTAGAACTATTGAACACTGAAGCTTTCTTT.

The chain combines TRBV27 with TRBJ2-7, with D perhaps TRBD2 (6 bases). Germline CDR1 reads MNHEY; CDR2 reads SMNVEV (reference sequence). V was shortened by 6 bases and J by 2 bases, with 17 bases between the two germline ends. The CDR3 extends over 15 amino acids. DNA of the CDR3: TGTGCCAGCAGCCTTTCGGGACTGCAAACCTACGAGCAGTACTTC. Protein: CASSLSGLQTYEQYF.

The V call is TRBV5-5, the J call TRBJ1-2; D remains unclear. The germline gives CDR1 SGHKS, CDR2 YYEKEE (reference sequence). With 6 bases removed from V and 3 bases from J, the gap between germline ends came to 21 bases. The CDR3 covers 16 residues. The DNA of the CDR3 is TGTGCCAGCAACCTCCAGAGGGCCAGATTGGACTATGGCTACACCTTC. This translates into CASNLQRARLDYGYTF. Filled out from reference TRBV5-5 and TRBJ1-2, the complete variable domain reads DAGVTQSPTHLIKTRGQQVTLRCSPISGHKSVSWYQQVLGQGPQFIFQYYEKEERGRGNFPDRFSARQFPNYSSELNVNALLLGDSALYLCASNLQRARLDYGYTFGSGTRLTVV.

This clone was recorded only once. As DNA, the CDR3 is TGCGCCAGCAGCTTGGGGTACCGGGTTAAAGCTCAGGGGGAGACCCAGTACTTC. This translates into CASSLGYRVKAQGETQYF. The V and J genes are TRBV5-1 and TRBJ2-5, with D possibly TRBD1 on 6 matching bases. CDR3 size: 18 residues. V lost 0 bases to trimming and J lost 5 bases, with 23 bases between them. The V gene's germline CDR1 is SGHRS and CDR2 YFSETQ. Complete variable domain (other parts from reference TRBV5-1 and TRBJ2-5): KAGVTQTPRYLIKTRGQQVTLSCSPISGHRSVSWYQQTPGQGLQFLFEYFSETQRNKGNFPGRFSGRQFSNSRSEMNVSTLELGDSALYLCASSLGYRVKAQGETQYFGPGTRLLVL.

This clone appeared once. The rearrangement links TRBV5-1 to TRBJ2-1, with TRBD1 matching over 7 bases. V lost 4 bases, J lost 3 bases, and 7 bases stayed unmatched. The CDR3 is 15 residues long. The germline V gene has CDR1 SGHRS and CDR2 YFSETQ. The CDR3 reads CASSDRQGLYNEQFF. The CDR3 region has the DNA TGCGCCAGCAGCGACAGACAGGGTCTCTACAATGAGCAGTTCTTC.

V usage is TRBV27 and J usage is TRBJ2-2, with TRBD2 as a possible D gene (5 bases). CDR3 length equals 15 residues. Germline-derived CDR1 and CDR2 are MNHEY and SMNVEV (reference sequence). V lost 6 bases and J lost 3, with 14 bases in between. The CDR3 DNA sequence: TGTGCCAGCAGCCCGGCTCGGAGGTACACCGGGGAGCTGTTTTTT. It encodes CASSPARRYTGELFF.

The chain combines TRBV5-1 with TRBJ1-1; D is possibly TRBD1 (6 bases). The CDR3 runs 15 residues. The V gene's germline CDR1 is SGHRS and CDR2 YFSETQ. Trimming shortened V by 4 bases and J by 1 base, and 14 bases separated the two germline ends. CDR3 residues: CASSGYRQENTEAFF. The CDR3 DNA is TGCGCCAGCAGCGGATATCGACAGGAGAACACTGAAGCTTTCTTT.